This T cell receptor beta chain was captured by sequencing in a study of T cell responses to AZD1222 COVID-19 vaccine. Sequenced by immunoSEQ multiplex PCR; TCRdb stores in-frame clones only, minus some. The profile shows tens of thousands of clones, roughly nine tenths of them singletons. V trimming: 6 bases; J trimming: 2 bases; junction bases outside the gene matches: 7. Germline values: CDR1 SGHAT, CDR2 FQNNGV. This CDR3 is built from 15 residues. The specimen comprised peripheral blood, sampled 28 days after the second AZD1222 dose. The genes are TRBV11-2 and TRBJ1-5; 7 positions match TRBD1. This receptor was taken from an adult who received the AZD1222 COVID-19 vaccine. The chain's CDR3 is CASSLTGEGNQPQHF. The CDR3 DNA reads as TGTGCCAGCAGTTTAACAGGGGAGGGCAATCAGCCCCAGCATTTT.